The 30 T cell receptor beta chains below were found in one sample sequenced in a study of blood T cells in healthy people across ages. A second roughly 6 to 12 cycle PCR used barcoded and J-beta primers. TCRdb redid the calling of the 5' RACE reads with MiXCR, one entry per CDR3 protein. The data contain 450,000 to 600,000 distinct CDR3 sequences, about 26% of them singletons. These sequences were also reported in another study, on T cells of mothers and their children.

Material for sequencing was blood. The receptors were sampled from a boy aged 2 to 10 in good health.

In its sample, this clonotype was seen a few times. The V and J genes are TRBV4-3 and TRBJ2-2; no clear D. CDR3 length: 16 amino acids. The germline gives CDR1 LGHNA, CDR2 YSLEER. V lost 0 bases and J lost 0, with 8 bases in between. CDR3 residues: CASSQDRLANTGELFF. The CDR3 DNA follows: TGCGCCAGCAGCCAAGATCGGCTGGCGAACACCGGGGAGCTGTTTTTT.

This clonotype occurred a few times. The chain joins TRBV2 to TRBJ2-7; possible D gene TRBD1, 6 bases. CDR3 length: 13 amino acids. Germline assignment: CDR1 SNHLY and CDR2 FYNNEI. With 6 bases removed from V and 2 bases from J, the gap between germline ends came to 11 bases. In DNA form, the CDR3 reads TGTGCCAGCAGAGGGACACCTACCTACGAGCAGTACTTC. Translated, it gives CASRGTPTYEQYF.

This clonotype was seen only a few times. The chain recombines TRBV6-6 with TRBJ2-2; D is ambiguous. The CDR3 length is 14 residues. Germline V gene sequence: CDR1 MNHNY, CDR2 SVGAGI (reference sequence). Trimming took 2 bases from V and 5 from J, leaving 9 bases between them. The CDR3 loop reads CASSYPIETGELFF. In DNA form, the CDR3 reads TGTGCCAGCAGTTACCCGATAGAAACCGGGGAGCTGTTTTTT.

This clonotype showed up just once. This chain joins TRBV20-1 and TRBJ2-2; TRBD1 matches at 7 bases. J gave up 0 bases and V 3 bases, and 4 bases lay outside the gene matches. The CDR3 sequence is 15 residues long. CDR1 and CDR2 from the germline V gene are DFQATT and SNEGSKA (reference sequence). CDR3 amino acids: CSASRQGANTGELFF. CDR3 in DNA: TGCAGTGCTAGTAGGCAGGGGGCGAACACCGGGGAGCTGTTTTTT.

The V and J genes are TRBV27 and TRBJ2-7; 9 bases align to TRBD1. Germline V gene data show CDR1 as MNHEY and CDR2 as SMNVEV (reference sequence). V gave up 1 base and J gave up 5 bases; unmatched junction bases: 9. The CDR3 is made up of 16 amino acids. The CDR3 here is CASSLFMGQGLNEQYF. CDR3 in DNA: TGTGCCAGCAGTTTATTTATGGGACAGGGATTGAACGAGCAGTACTTC.

The chain employs TRBV20-1 and TRBJ2-4, with 7 bases that match TRBD2. The CDR3 sequence is 15 residues long. V shed 4 bases, J shed 1 base, and the junction held 7 bases outside the gene matches. Germline V gives CDR1 DFQATT, CDR2 SNEGSKA (reference sequence). This CDR3 reads CSANGLELAKNIQYF. CDR3 in DNA: TGCAGTGCTAACGGACTAGAATTGGCCAAAAACATTCAGTACTTC.

The chain couples TRBV20-1 to TRBJ1-1, with D unclear. Per the germline V gene, CDR1 is DFQATT and CDR2 is SNEGSKA (reference sequence). This CDR3 has 14 residues. Trimming removed 1 base from V and 8 bases from J, with 17 bases in between. The CDR3 is CSARVTLLRPEAFF. As DNA, the CDR3 is TGCAGTGCTAGAGTTACCCTGCTTCGGCCCGAAGCTTTCTTT.

The chain carries TRBV6-5 and TRBJ2-7; no clear D gene. Trimming removed 2 bases from V and 1 base from J, with 12 bases in between. This CDR3 is 15 amino acids long. Looked up from germline, CDR1 is MNHEY and CDR2 is SVGAGI. CDR3 amino acids: CASSYGGAGSYEQYF. DNA of the CDR3: TGTGCCAGCAGTTACGGTGGTGCAGGTTCCTACGAGCAGTACTTC.

This clonotype was seen a few times. The chain carries TRBV15 and TRBJ2-4; a weak D match, TRBD1 (5 bases). Per germline, CDR1 LNHNV and CDR2 YYDKDF (reference sequence). The CDR3 spans 14 residues. V lost 0 bases to trimming and J lost 9 bases, with 12 bases between them. The CDR3 sequence is CATSRDNRMGIQYF. The CDR3 DNA is TGTGCCACCAGCAGAGATAACAGGATGGGCATTCAGTACTTC.

The chain employs TRBV6-6 and TRBJ2-3; 9 positions match TRBD1. J lost 10 bases, V lost 2 bases, and 4 bases had no gene match. CDR1 is MNHNY, CDR2 SVGAGI, per germline (reference sequence). The length of the CDR3 is 13 residues. CDR3 sequence: CASSYGTGKAQYF. The DNA for the CDR3 is TGTGCCAGCAGTTACGGGACAGGGAAGGCGCAGTATTTT.

There are a few counts of this clonotype. The rearrangement uses TRBV28 and TRBJ1-2; 8 nucleotides match TRBD1. Germline V gene sequence: CDR1 MDHEN, CDR2 SYDVKM. CDR3 length: 12 amino acids. J was trimmed by 4 bases and V by 7 bases; bases with no gene match: 2. The CDR3 protein is CASTGGAYGYTF. The CDR3 nucleotides read TGTGCCAGCACAGGGGGCGCCTATGGCTACACCTTC.

This clonotype was seen repeatedly, ten times or more. This chain joins TRBV10-3 and TRBJ2-1; possibly TRBD2 for D (6 bases). The CDR3 loop spans 11 amino acids. Germline CDR1 reads ENHRY; CDR2 reads SYGVKD. Trimming took off 7 bases at V and 7 bases at J, with 8 bases between the two ends. CDR3 in DNA: TGTGCCATCAATGGGGGGAATGAGCAGTTCTTC. As protein: CAINGGNEQFF.

This chain connects TRBV4-3 to TRBJ2-5; D is unresolved. This CDR3 region has 14 residues. Trimming took 1 base from V and 2 from J, leaving 8 bases between them. Germline V gene data show CDR1 as LGHNA and CDR2 as YSLEER. The CDR3 sequence: CASSQGPQQETQYF. In DNA form, the CDR3 reads TGCGCCAGCAGCCAAGGGCCTCAACAAGAGACCCAGTACTTC.

The chain is built from TRBV11-2 and TRBJ1-1; D not certain. The CDR3 is made up of 16 amino acids. The V gene lost 3 bases and the J gene lost 5 bases, with 19 bases spanning the gap. Germline V CDR1 and CDR2: SGHAT, FQNNGV. The CDR3 region has the DNA TGTGCCAGCAGCTTGCGCGCGATCCCTGTCGGGACTGAAGCTTTCTTT. Protein product: CASSLRAIPVGTEAFF.

This clonotype was counted a few times. J is TRBJ2-1 and V is TRBV7-2, with D perhaps assigned TRBD1 or TRBD2 (6 bases each). Germline V lookup: CDR1 SGHTA, CDR2 FQGNSA. Trimming took off 5 bases at V and 8 bases at J, with 22 bases between the two ends. The CDR3 loop spans 16 amino acids. Here the CDR3 reads CASSESVRGVADEQFF. Written as DNA, the CDR3 is TGTGCCAGCAGCGAATCGGTGAGGGGGGTGGCGGATGAGCAGTTCTTC.

This clonotype was seen a handful of times. The chain employs TRBV20-1 and TRBJ1-1; no reliable D call. Between the trimmed V and J ends, which lost 6 bases and 1 base, there was a span of 15 bases. The CDR3 totals 14 residues. CDR1 DFQATT and CDR2 SNEGSKA come from the germline V gene (reference sequence). CDR3 protein: CSAYTPPGNTEAFF. The CDR3 DNA reads TGCAGTGCCTATACTCCTCCAGGGAACACTGAAGCTTTCTTT.

This clonotype was detected many times. The V and J genes are TRBV25-1 and TRBJ1-4; 11 bases agree with TRBD1. J lost 2 bases, V lost 8 bases, and 13 bases had no gene match. CDR1 and CDR2 from the germline V gene are MGHDK and SYGVNS. This CDR3 spans 18 amino acids. CDR3 nucleotides: TGTGCCAGCTATGGACAGGGGGCGGTTCGATCCACTAATGAAAAACTGTTTTTT. It is translated as CASYGQGAVRSTNEKLFF.

There are many counts of this clonotype. The chain links TRBV7-9 to TRBJ2-5, with no clear D. Germline assignment: CDR1 SEHNR and CDR2 FQNEAQ (reference sequence). CDR3 length equals 12 residues. The V gene lost 5 bases and the J gene lost 5 bases, with 9 bases spanning the gap. The CDR3 spells CASSLLRETQYF. As DNA, the CDR3 is TGTGCCAGCAGCCTCCTAAGGGAGACCCAGTACTTC.

This clonotype was observed a single time. The gene calls are TRBV25-1 and TRBJ1-1; D is ambiguous. V lost 5 bases and J lost 7, with 17 bases in between. The CDR3 extends over 14 amino acids. Looked up from germline, CDR1 is MGHDK and CDR2 is SYGVNS. CDR3 region: CASSPNGGTGEAFF. The CDR3 DNA reads as TGTGCCAGCAGTCCAAATGGAGGTACCGGTGAAGCTTTCTTT.

This chain links TRBV10-3 with TRBJ1-2, with D unresolved. Per the germline V gene, CDR1 is ENHRY and CDR2 is SYGVKD. The germline V and J ends were trimmed by 6 bases and 5 bases, with 19 bases remaining between them. CDR3 length: 15 residues. The CDR3 reads CAISPLGSPLYGYTF. The CDR3 nucleotides read TGTGCCATCAGCCCACTGGGTAGTCCCCTTTATGGCTACACCTTC.

The J gene is TRBJ2-4, the V gene TRBV12-3 or TRBV12-4; 7 nucleotides agree with TRBD2. Trimming removed 2 bases from V and 1 base from J; junction bases left unmatched: 5. The CDR3 is 16 amino acids. CDR3 sequence (DNA): TGTGCCAGCAGTTTATCGAGCGGGGAGGCCAAAAACATTCAGTACTTC. This sequence encodes CASSLSSGEAKNIQYF.

V and J are TRBV14 and TRBJ2-1; the D call may be TRBD1 or TRBD2 (5 bases each). The CDR3 runs to 17 residues. V lost 6 bases, J lost 6 bases, and 24 bases lay in between. Germline-derived CDR1 and CDR2 are SGHDN and FVKESK. The CDR3 DNA follows: TGTGCCAGCAGTGAGAGCGTTGACTGGGGGTTATGCAATGAGCAGTTCTTC. This encodes CASSESVDWGLCNEQFF.

The V and J genes are TRBV4-3 and TRBJ2-5, with TRBD1 matching 8 bases. Germline values: CDR1 LGHNA, CDR2 YSLEER. This CDR3 is 13 amino acids long. The trim removed 4 bases at V and 9 bases at J, leaving 7 bases unmatched. The CDR3 sequence: CASSPMDREAQYF. CDR3 DNA sequence: TGCGCCAGCAGCCCCATGGACAGGGAGGCCCAGTACTTC.

This clonotype came up a few times. The chain has TRBV7-2 and TRBJ2-7; 9 bases fit TRBD2. The J call may be faulty, since TRBJ2-5 better matches the DNA end. There are 16 residues in the CDR3. Germline CDR1 SGHTA, CDR2 FQGNSA. CDR3 residues: CASSLARRGGQETQYF. CDR3 DNA sequence: TGTGCCAGCAGCTTAGCGCGGCGGGGGGGTCAAGAGACCCAGTACTTC.

V and J are TRBV30 and TRBJ1-1; D is ambiguous. The germline V gene has CDR1 GTSNPN and CDR2 SVGIG (reference sequence). The CDR3 loop spans 11 amino acids. The V end was cut by 1 base, the J end by 4 bases, with 4 bases between. The CDR3 DNA is TGTGCCTGGAGTGCAGTCACTGAAGCTTTCTTT. Its translation: CAWSAVTEAFF.

The chain links TRBV6-5 to TRBJ2-5; TRBD2 matches at 7 bases. Germline trimming cut 2 bases from V and 2 bases from J; bases unmatched to any gene: 8. CDR1 MNHEY and CDR2 SVGAGI come from the germline V gene. The CDR3 extends over 16 amino acids. This CDR3 reads CASSYPVGGGQETQYF. In DNA form, the CDR3 reads TGTGCCAGCAGTTACCCGGTTGGGGGGGGTCAAGAGACCCAGTACTTC.

The V gene is TRBV7-9, the J gene TRBJ2-5, with a weak D call TRBD1 (6 bases). The CDR3 is 15 residues long. In germline, CDR1 is SEHNR, CDR2 FQNEAQ (reference sequence). With 0 bases removed from V and 5 bases from J, the gap between germline ends came to 13 bases. CDR3: CASSLAAGEMETQYF. The CDR3 DNA sequence: TGTGCCAGCAGCTTAGCCGCAGGGGAGATGGAGACCCAGTACTTC.

The chain is built from TRBV12-3 or TRBV12-4 and TRBJ2-3, with D unresolved. This CDR3 region has 11 residues. V lost 8 bases and J 4 bases, leaving 7 bases between the germline ends. This CDR3 reads CASLKADTQYF. The CDR3 bases are TGTGCCAGCCTTAAAGCAGATACGCAGTATTTT.

The CDR3, as DNA: TGCGCCAGCAGCTTGCCGGGACTAGCGGGAGAAGAGACCCAGTACTTC. As protein: CASSLPGLAGEETQYF. The chain combines TRBV5-1 with TRBJ2-5; 14 bases line up with TRBD2. The CDR3 sequence is 16 residues long. Germline CDR1 is SGHRS and CDR2 is YFSETQ. Unmatched junction bases numbered 2, after V lost 1 base and J lost 3 bases. Full variable domain (remainder filled in from reference TRBV5-1 and TRBJ2-5): KAGVTQTPRYLIKTRGQQVTLSCSPISGHRSVSWYQQTPGQGLQFLFEYFSETQRNKGNFPGRFSGRQFSNSRSEMNVSTLELGDSALYLCASSLPGLAGEETQYFGPGTRLLVL.

This clonotype came up a few times. The chain combines TRBV5-1 with TRBJ2-7; 10 bases align to TRBD2. This CDR3 comprises 16 residues. V shed 0 bases and J 1 base; nucleotides not matched to a gene: 4. Germline CDR1 reads SGHRS; CDR2 reads YFSETQ. The DNA for the CDR3 is TGCGCCAGCAGCTTGGCTTCGACTAGCGGGTCCTACGAGCAGTACTTC. Its translation: CASSLASTSGSYEQYF.